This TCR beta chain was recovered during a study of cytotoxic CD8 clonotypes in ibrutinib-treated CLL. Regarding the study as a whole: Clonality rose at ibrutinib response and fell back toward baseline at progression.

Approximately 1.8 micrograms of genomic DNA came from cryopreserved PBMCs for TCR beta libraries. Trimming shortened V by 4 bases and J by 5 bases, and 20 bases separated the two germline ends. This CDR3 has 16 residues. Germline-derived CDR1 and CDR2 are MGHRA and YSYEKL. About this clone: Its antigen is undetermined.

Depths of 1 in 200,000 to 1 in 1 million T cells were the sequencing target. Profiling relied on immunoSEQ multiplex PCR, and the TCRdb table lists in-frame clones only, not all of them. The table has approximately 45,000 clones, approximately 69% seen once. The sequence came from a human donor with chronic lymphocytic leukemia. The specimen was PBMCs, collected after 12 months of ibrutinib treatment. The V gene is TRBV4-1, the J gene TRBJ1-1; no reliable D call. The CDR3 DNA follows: TGCGCCAGCAGCCCACTGGGAAGGGCGGTGCGGACTGAAGCTTTCTTT. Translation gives CASSPLGRAVRTEAFF.